What follows are 12 T cell receptor beta chains derived from one specimen sequenced in a study of T-cell memory formation after mild COVID-19. TCRdb itself ran the 5' RACE reads through MiXCR, one entry per CDR3 protein. The sample contains a few hundred thousand distinct CDR3 sequences, roughly an eighth of which appear only once. Sequencing input: PBMCs or a T cell subset sorted from them (not recorded which). Receptors were obtained from a man younger than 30 who had mild COVID-19 (a few samples of this study predate the infection). Cell type and time point are not known.

This clonotype was picked up a small number of times. The rearrangement joins TRBV12-3 or TRBV12-4 to TRBJ2-3; 7 positions match TRBD2. The CDR3 is made up of 14 amino acids. V dropped 8 bases and J dropped 6; count of bases not matched to a gene: 11. For the CDR3, the DNA is TGTGCCAGCCCCGGTGCGGGGGTGAGGGATACGCAGTATTTT. Its translation: CASPGAGVRDTQYF.

This clonotype was picked up a small number of times. The chain combines TRBV20-1 with TRBJ2-3; 13 bases fit TRBD2. Germline V gene data show CDR1 as DFQATT and CDR2 as SNEGSKA (reference sequence). CDR3 length: 16 amino acids. The J segment lost 4 bases and the V segment lost 5 bases, leaving 9 bases of the junction unmatched. The DNA of the CDR3 is TGCAGTGCTGCCAGACTAGCGGGGGGCCGGGCAGATACGCAGTATTTT. It encodes CSAARLAGGRADTQYF.

The chain links TRBV5-1 to TRBJ2-3; D remains ambiguous. Germline CDR1 reads SGHRS; CDR2 reads YFSETQ. V was pared by 5 bases and J by 0 bases, with 7 bases between. The CDR3 is made up of 13 amino acids. Written as DNA, the CDR3 is TGCGCCAGCAGGACACCAAGCACAGATACGCAGTATTTT. It encodes CASRTPSTDTQYF.

Only a few counts were recorded for this clonotype. The chain has TRBV12-3 or TRBV12-4 and TRBJ2-3, with TRBD2 identical over 9 bases. The length of the CDR3 is 16 residues. V shed 3 bases and J 4 bases; nucleotides not matched to a gene: 8. CDR3 coding DNA: TGTGCCAGCAGTTTCCCATCGCGGGGGGGTTCAGATACGCAGTATTTT. The encoded protein is CASSFPSRGGSDTQYF.

The chain is built from TRBV6-6 and TRBJ2-1; TRBD1 matches 8 bases. Per germline, CDR1 MNHNY and CDR2 SVGAGI (reference sequence). V was clipped by 4 bases and J by 8 bases; unmatched bases: 10. There are 15 residues in the CDR3. The CDR3 DNA reads as TGTGCCAGCAGTTCCCACCAGGACAGGGCCGATGAGCAGTTCTTC. It is translated as CASSSHQDRADEQFF.

This clonotype was observed many times. The gene calls are TRBV7-2 and TRBJ2-1, with 10 bases matching TRBD2. Germline CDR1 reads SGHTA; CDR2 reads FQGNSA. With 5 bases clipped from V and 7 bases from J, the junction kept 11 bases outside the gene matches. This CDR3 contains 16 residues. The chain's CDR3 is CASSPPLAGIGNEQFF. In DNA, the CDR3 is TGTGCCAGCAGCCCCCCACTAGCGGGGATAGGAAATGAGCAGTTCTTC.

This clonotype turned up a few times. V and J are TRBV6-5 and TRBJ2-7; tentatively, D is TRBD1 (6 bases). V was cut by 6 bases and J by 2 bases, with 17 bases left in between. The CDR3 has 15 amino acids. CDR1 MNHEY and CDR2 SVGAGI come from the germline V gene. Written as DNA, the CDR3 is TGTGCCAGCAGGGAATACAGGGAAAATCCCTACGAGCAGTACGTC. Translating gives CASREYRENPYEQYV.

The chain carries TRBV3-1 and TRBJ2-7; D remains unclear. Germline V lookup: CDR1 LGHDT, CDR2 YNNKEL (reference sequence). The CDR3 spans 11 residues. V lost 1 base and J lost 7, with 5 bases in between. CDR3 loop: CASSQAEEQYF. For the CDR3, the DNA is TGTGCCAGCAGCCAAGCAGAAGAGCAGTACTTC.

The chain couples TRBV9 to TRBJ2-2, with no clear D. Deletions cut 2 bases from V and 0 bases from J, with 11 bases between. Germline CDR1 reads SGDLS; CDR2 reads YYNGEE. The CDR3 length is 16 residues. CDR3 sequence reads: CASSVGTNANTGELFF. CDR3 in DNA: TGTGCCAGCAGCGTCGGCACCAACGCGAACACCGGGGAGCTGTTTTTT.

V gene TRBV6-2 or TRBV6-3 combines with J gene TRBJ2-7, with D possibly TRBD1 on 5 matching bases. Germline CDR1 reads MNHEY; CDR2 reads SVGEGT. CDR3 size: 13 residues. V was trimmed by 10 bases and J by 6 bases, leaving 19 bases between them. CDR3 DNA sequence: TGTGCCACCTCCCGACAGCTGATTTCCGAGCAGTACTTC. Translating it yields CATSRQLISEQYF.

This clonotype was detected a few times. V is TRBV5-1 and J is TRBJ2-7; D call uncertain. CDR3 length: 13 residues. Germline CDR1 SGHRS, CDR2 YFSETQ. Trimming took off 0 bases at V and 2 bases at J, with 6 bases between the two ends. CDR3 region: CASSLVPAYEQYV. CDR3 bases: TGCGCCAGCAGCTTGGTGCCAGCCTACGAGCAGTACGTC.

The chain joins TRBV3-1 to TRBJ2-2; TRBD1 is a possible D gene (6 bases). Looked up from germline, CDR1 is LGHDT and CDR2 is YNNKEL (reference sequence). This CDR3 has 14 residues. Trimming took 4 bases from V and 2 from J, leaving 8 bases between them. The CDR3 reads CASSPGHNTGELFF. Here the CDR3 DNA reads TGTGCCAGCAGCCCGGGACACAACACCGGGGAGCTGTTTTTT. Using reference TRBV3-1 and TRBJ2-2 for the parts outside the CDR3, the full variable domain is DTAVSQTPKYLVTQMGNDKSIKCEQNLGHDTMYWYKQDSKKFLKIMFSYNNKELIINETVPNRFSPKSPDKAHLNLHINSLELGDSAVYFCASSPGHNTGELFFGEGSRLTVL.